This T cell receptor (beta chain) appears in the sequencing data of a study of blood T cell repertoires in COVID-19. Across the study: The study drew acute and convalescent COVID-19 samples from the United States, Italy and Spain.

Per germline, CDR1 MNHEY and CDR2 SMNVEV (reference sequence). The CDR3 totals 11 residues. J lost 7 bases, V lost 11 bases, and 2 bases had no gene match. Participant age was about 18 to 89 years, and participants resided in fewer than 25 US areas. Recovered status in Cohort 3 required two negative PCRs, clearance, or symptom resolution. Per the authors' pipeline: Reference gene primer amplification in the assay estimated nucleated cell counts. Clones were sequenced by immunoSEQ multiplex PCR, and TCRdb holds only the in-frame ones, with some missing. V and J calls and clone size are given by that table; D and trimming were obtained from the DNA. Here the sample spans roughly 250,000 clones, roughly nine tenths being singletons.

The sequence derives from a woman aged 18-29 years who had recovered from COVID-19. Source material: PBMCs or T cells enriched from blood (not recorded which). The chain couples TRBV27 to TRBJ2-4; 10 bases line up with TRBD2. Here the CDR3 reads CAQAGGNIQYF. As DNA, the CDR3 is TGTGCCCAAGCGGGAGGGAACATTCAGTACTTC.